One and the same sample provided the 3 T cell receptor beta chains below, sequenced in a study of T-cell reconstitution after alpha-beta-depleted transplantation in children. A library of TCRbeta sequences, prepared with unique molecular identifiers, was generated. MiXCR was run by TCRdb on the PCR reads, yielding one entry per CDR3 protein. The sample comprises around 600,000 distinct CDR3 sequences, about 10% of which are singletons, and 4% rests with the top ten. The material sequenced was PBMCs from the stem cell graft donor, taken from the stem cell graft. The receptors derive from a human donor who donated a stem cell graft to a child with acute myeloid leukemia.

V usage is TRBV20-1 and J usage is TRBJ2-1; tentatively, D is TRBD2 (6 bases). Trimming pared 5 bases from V and 7 bases from J, leaving 18 bases between. The CDR3 covers 14 residues. Germline V lookup: CDR1 DFQATT, CDR2 SNEGSKA (reference sequence). In nucleotides, the CDR3 is TGCAGTGCTGTCCGACTAGGAGCGGTGAATGAGCAGTTCTTC. This codes for CSAVRLGAVNEQFF.

This clonotype was recorded at least ten times. The V gene is TRBV10-3, the J gene TRBJ2-5; D assignment may be TRBD1 or TRBD2 (6 bases each). There are 16 residues in the CDR3. Looked up from germline, CDR1 is ENHRY and CDR2 is SYGVKD. With 8 bases removed from V and 1 base from J, the gap between germline ends came to 20 bases. The DNA of the CDR3 is TGTGCCATCGGGACCTGGGGGGCTAGCGTCCAAGAGACCCAGTACTTC. Translating gives CAIGTWGASVQETQYF.

This clonotype was observed many times. This sequence joins TRBV12-3 or TRBV12-4 and TRBJ2-7; a weak D match, TRBD1 (6 bases). V was trimmed by 7 bases and J by 2 bases, leaving 15 bases between them. The CDR3 is 14 residues long. CDR3 protein: CASTWRGTTYEQYF. The DNA for the CDR3 is TGTGCCAGCACCTGGCGAGGGACAACCTACGAGCAGTACTTC.